Below, one TCR beta chain is given with its context. Original data processing: Reference gene primer amplification in the assay estimated nucleated cell counts. Using immunoSEQ multiplex PCR, the repertoire was profiled, and TCRdb retains in-frame clones only, with some absent. V, J and clone size derive from that table, while D and trimming were established from the DNA sequence. The repertoire holds roughly 250,000 clones, with around 87% as singletons. Adults between about 18 and 89 years of age took part from more than 20 US areas. This sample is drawn from a study of blood T cell repertoires in COVID-19. Background on the study: Researchers got acute and convalescent COVID-19 samples from the United States, Italy and Spain. Sources were T cells, B-cell-depleted T cells, or PBMCs; the material itself was cDNA or gDNA.

In germline, CDR1 is ENHRY, CDR2 SYGVKD. The CDR3 is 16 amino acids. Trimming at V came to 3 bases and at J to 9 bases, leaving 13 bases not matched to a gene. Material for sequencing was PBMCs or T cells enriched from blood (not recorded which). The V and J genes are TRBV10-3 and TRBJ2-1; TRBD1 aligns across 8 bases. This clonotype was obtained from a woman in her fifties or sixties who had recovered from COVID-19. This chain's CDR3 is CAISDDRGIHVGEQFF. CDR3 nucleotides: TGTGCCATCAGTGATGACAGGGGAATACATGTCGGTGAGCAGTTCTTC.